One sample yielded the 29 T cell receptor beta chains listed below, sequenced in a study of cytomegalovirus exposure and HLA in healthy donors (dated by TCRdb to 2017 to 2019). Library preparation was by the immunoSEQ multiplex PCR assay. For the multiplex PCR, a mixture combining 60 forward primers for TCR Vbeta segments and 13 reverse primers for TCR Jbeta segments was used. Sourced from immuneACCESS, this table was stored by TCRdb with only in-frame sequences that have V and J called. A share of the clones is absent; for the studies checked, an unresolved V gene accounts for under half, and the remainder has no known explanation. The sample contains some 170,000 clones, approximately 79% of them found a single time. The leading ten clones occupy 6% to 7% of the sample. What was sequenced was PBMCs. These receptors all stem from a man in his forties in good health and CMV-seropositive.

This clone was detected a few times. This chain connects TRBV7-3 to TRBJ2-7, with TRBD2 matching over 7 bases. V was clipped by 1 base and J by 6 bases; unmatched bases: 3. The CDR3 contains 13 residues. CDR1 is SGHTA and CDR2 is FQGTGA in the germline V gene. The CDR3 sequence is CASSLISGGEQYF. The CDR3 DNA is TGTGCCAGCAGCTTAATCTCGGGAGGCGAGCAGTACTTC.

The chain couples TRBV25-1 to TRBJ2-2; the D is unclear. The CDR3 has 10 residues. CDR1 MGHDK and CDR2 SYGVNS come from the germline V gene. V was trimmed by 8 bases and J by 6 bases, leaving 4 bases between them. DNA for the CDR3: TGTGCCAGCGAGGCCGGGGAGCTGTTTTTT. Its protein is CASEAGELFF.

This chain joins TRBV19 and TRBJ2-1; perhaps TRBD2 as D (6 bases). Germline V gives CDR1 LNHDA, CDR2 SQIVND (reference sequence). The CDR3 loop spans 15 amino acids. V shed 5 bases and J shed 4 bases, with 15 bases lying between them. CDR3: CASSAFLAQYNEQFF. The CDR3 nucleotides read TGTGCCAGTAGTGCCTTTCTAGCGCAGTACAATGAGCAGTTCTTC.

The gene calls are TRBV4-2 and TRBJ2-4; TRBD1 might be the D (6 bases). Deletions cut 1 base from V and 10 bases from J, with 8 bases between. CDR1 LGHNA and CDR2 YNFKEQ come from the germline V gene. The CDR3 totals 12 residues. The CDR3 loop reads CASSQVGAIQYF. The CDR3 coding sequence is TGTGCCAGCAGCCAAGTGGGGGCAATTCAGTACTTC.

In nucleotides, the CDR3 is TGTGCCAGTAGTATCAGCGGGAGAGGGAATGAGCAGTTCTTC. Its protein is CASSISGRGNEQFF. This chain uses TRBV19 with TRBJ2-1; 8 bases line up with TRBD2. Per the germline V gene, CDR1 is LNHDA and CDR2 is SQIVND (reference sequence). This CDR3 has 14 residues. V was clipped by 3 bases and J by 7 bases; unmatched bases: 5.

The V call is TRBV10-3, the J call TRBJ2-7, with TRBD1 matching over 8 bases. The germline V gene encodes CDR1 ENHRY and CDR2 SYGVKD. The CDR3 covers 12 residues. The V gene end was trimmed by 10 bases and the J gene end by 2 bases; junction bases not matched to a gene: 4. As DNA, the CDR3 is TGTGCCACGACAGGGGACACCTACGAGCAGTACTTC. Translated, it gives CATTGDTYEQYF.

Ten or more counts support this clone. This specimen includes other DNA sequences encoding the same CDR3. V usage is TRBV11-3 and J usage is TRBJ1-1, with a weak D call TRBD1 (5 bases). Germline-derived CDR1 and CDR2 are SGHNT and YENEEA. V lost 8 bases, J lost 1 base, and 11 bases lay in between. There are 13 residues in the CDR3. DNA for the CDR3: TGTGCCAGCCTCGGTAGGGGGAACACTGAAGCTTTCTTT. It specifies CASLGRGNTEAFF.

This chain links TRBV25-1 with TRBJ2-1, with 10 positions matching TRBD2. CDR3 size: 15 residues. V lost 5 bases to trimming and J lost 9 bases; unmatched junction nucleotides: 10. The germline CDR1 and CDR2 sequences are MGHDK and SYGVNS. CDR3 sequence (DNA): TGTGCCAGCAGTACTCTAGCGGGAGAGGGTAGTGAGCAGTTCTTC. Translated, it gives CASSTLAGEGSEQFF.

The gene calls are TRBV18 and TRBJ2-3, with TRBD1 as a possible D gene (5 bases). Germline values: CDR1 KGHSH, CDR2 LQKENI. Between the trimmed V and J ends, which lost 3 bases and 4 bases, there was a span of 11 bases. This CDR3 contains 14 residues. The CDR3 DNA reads TGTGCCAGCTCACCTACTGACAGCTCAGATACGCAGTATTTT. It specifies CASSPTDSSDTQYF.

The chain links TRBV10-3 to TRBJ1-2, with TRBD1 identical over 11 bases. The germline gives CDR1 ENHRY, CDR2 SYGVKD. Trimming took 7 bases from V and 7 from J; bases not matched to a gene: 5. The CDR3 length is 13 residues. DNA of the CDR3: TGTGCCATCACAGCGGACAGGGGGCTTGGCTACACCTTC. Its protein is CAITADRGLGYTF.

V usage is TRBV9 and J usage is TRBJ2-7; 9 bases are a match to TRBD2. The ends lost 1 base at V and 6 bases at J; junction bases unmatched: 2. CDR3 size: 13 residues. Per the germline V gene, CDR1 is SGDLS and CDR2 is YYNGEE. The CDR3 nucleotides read TGTGCCAGCAGCGTACGCGGGGGGGGCGAGCAGTACTTC. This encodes CASSVRGGGEQYF.

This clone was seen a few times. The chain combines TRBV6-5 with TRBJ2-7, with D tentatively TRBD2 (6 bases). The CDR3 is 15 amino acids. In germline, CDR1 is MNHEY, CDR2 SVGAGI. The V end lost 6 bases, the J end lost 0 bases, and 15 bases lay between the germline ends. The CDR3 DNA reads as TGTGCCAGCAGCTATAGCGGAGGCAGCTCCTACGAGCAGTACTTC. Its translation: CASSYSGGSSYEQYF.

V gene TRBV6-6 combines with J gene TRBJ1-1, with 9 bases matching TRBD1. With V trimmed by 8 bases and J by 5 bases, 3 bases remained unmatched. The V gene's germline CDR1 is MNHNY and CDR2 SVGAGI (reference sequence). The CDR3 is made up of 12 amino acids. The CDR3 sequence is CASGTGRTEAFF. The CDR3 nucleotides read TGTGCCAGCGGGACAGGGAGAACTGAAGCTTTCTTT.

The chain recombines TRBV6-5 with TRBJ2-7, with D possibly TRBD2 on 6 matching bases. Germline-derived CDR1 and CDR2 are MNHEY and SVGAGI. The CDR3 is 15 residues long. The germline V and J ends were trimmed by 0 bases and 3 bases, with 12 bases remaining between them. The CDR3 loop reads CASSYSSTEGYEQYF. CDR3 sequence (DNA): TGTGCCAGCAGTTACTCGTCGACGGAGGGCTACGAGCAGTACTTC.

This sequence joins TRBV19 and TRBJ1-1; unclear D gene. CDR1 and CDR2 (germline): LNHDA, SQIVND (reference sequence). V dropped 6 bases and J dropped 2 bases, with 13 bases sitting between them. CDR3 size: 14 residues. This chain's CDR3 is CASRWGGINTEAFF. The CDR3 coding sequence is TGTGCCAGTAGGTGGGGAGGGATCAACACTGAAGCTTTCTTT.

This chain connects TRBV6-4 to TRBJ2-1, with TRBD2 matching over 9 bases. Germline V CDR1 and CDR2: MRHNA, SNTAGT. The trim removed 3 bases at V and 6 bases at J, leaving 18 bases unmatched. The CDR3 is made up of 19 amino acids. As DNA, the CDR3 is TGTGCCAGCAGTGAGGTCGCAGTGGCGGGAGGGCCGCCAGGCAATGAGCAGTTCTTC. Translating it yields CASSEVAVAGGPPGNEQFF.

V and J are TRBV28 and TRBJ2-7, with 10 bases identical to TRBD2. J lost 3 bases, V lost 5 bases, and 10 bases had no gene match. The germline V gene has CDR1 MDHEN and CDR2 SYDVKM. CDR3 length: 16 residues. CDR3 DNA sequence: TGTGCCAGCAGTCCCCCCAGCGGGAGGGCCATCTACGAGCAGTACTTC. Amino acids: CASSPPSGRAIYEQYF.

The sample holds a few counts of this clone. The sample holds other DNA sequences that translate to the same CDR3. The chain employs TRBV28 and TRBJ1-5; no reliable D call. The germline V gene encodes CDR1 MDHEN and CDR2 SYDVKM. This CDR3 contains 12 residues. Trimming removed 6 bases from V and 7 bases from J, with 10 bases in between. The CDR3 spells CASSTGGQPQHF. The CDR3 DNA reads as TGTGCCAGCAGCACTGGCGGGCAGCCCCAGCATTTT.

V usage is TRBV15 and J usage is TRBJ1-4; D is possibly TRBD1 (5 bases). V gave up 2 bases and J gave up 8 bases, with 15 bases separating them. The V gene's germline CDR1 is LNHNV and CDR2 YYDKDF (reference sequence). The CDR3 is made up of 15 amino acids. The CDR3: CATSRNSGRDEKLFF. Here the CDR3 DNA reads TGTGCCACCAGCAGAAACTCAGGGAGGGACGAAAAACTGTTTTTT.

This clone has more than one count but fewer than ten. The CDR3 loop is CAWGTFSYEQYF. CDR3 sequence (DNA): TGTGCCTGGGGGACTTTCTCCTACGAGCAGTACTTC. V usage is TRBV30 and J usage is TRBJ2-7, with D tentatively TRBD2 (6 bases). The V and J ends lost 5 bases and 0 bases respectively, with 8 bases between them. Germline assignment: CDR1 GTSNPN and CDR2 SVGIG (reference sequence). This CDR3 has 12 amino acids.

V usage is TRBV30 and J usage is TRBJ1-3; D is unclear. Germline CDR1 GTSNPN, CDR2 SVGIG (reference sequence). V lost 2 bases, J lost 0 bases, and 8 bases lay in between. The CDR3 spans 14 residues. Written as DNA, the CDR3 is TGTGCCTGGAGTATGGCAGGCTCTGGAAACACCATATATTTT. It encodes CAWSMAGSGNTIYF. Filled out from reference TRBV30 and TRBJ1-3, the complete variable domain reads SQTIHQWPATLVQPVGSPLSLECTVEGTSNPNLYWYRQAAGRGLQLLFYSVGIGQISSEVPQNLSASRPQDRQFILSSKKLLLSDSGFYLCAWSMAGSGNTIYFGEGSWLTVV.

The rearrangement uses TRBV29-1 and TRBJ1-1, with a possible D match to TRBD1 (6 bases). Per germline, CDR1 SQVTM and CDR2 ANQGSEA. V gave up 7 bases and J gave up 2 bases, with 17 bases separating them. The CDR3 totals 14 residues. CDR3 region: CSACYPGTNTEAFF. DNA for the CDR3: TGCAGCGCCTGTTATCCAGGGACAAACACTGAAGCTTTCTTT.

The CDR3 DNA reads as TGTGCCAGCAGCCCAGTGAAAGGGGGCGGGTTTTCCTACGAGCAGTACTTC. Amino acids: CASSPVKGGGFSYEQYF. The rearrangement links TRBV13 to TRBJ2-7, with TRBD1 matching over 7 bases. The CDR3 length is 17 residues. V lost 5 bases and J lost 1; bases outside the gene matches: 14. Germline values: CDR1 PRHDT, CDR2 FYEKMQ (reference sequence).

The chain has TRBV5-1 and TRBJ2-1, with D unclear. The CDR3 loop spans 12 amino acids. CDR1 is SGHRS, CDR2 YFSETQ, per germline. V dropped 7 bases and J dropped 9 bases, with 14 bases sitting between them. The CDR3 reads CASSPLGREQFF. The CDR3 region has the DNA TGCGCCAGCTCCCCCCTGGGCCGTGAGCAGTTCTTC.

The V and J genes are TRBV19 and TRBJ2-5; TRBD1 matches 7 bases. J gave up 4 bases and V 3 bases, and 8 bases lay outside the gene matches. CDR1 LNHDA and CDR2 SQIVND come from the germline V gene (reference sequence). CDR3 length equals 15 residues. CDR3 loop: CASSIGVGGLETQYF. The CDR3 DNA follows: TGTGCCAGTAGTATCGGGGTAGGGGGCTTAGAGACCCAGTACTTC. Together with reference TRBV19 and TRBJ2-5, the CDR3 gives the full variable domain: DGGITQSPKYLFRKEGQNVTLSCEQNLNHDAMYWYRQDPGQGLRLIYYSQIVNDFQKGDIAEGYSVSREKKESFPLTVTSAQKNPTAFYLCASSIGVGGLETQYFGPGTRLLVL.

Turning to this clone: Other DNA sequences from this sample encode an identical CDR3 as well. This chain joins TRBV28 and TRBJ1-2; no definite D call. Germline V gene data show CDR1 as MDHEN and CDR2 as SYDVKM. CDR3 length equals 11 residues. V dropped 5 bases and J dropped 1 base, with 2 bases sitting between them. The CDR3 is CASSLNYGYTF. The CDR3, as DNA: TGTGCCAGCAGTCTTAACTATGGCTACACCTTC.

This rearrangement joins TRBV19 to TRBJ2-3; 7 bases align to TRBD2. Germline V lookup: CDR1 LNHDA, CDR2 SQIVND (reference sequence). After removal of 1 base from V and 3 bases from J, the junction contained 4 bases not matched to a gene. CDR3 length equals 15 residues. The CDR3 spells CASSIGGSGTDTQYF. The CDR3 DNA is TGTGCCAGTAGTATAGGTGGTAGCGGGACAGATACGCAGTATTTT.

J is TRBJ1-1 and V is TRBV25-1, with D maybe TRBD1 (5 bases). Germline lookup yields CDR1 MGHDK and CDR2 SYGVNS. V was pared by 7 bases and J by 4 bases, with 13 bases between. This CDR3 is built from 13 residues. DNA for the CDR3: TGTGCCAGCACCCCTGGAGGGGCCACTGAAGCTTTCTTT. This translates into CASTPGGATEAFF.

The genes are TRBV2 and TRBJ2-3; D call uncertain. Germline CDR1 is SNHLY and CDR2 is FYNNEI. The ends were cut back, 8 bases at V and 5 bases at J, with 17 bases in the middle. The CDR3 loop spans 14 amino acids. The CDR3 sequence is CASGEGIRGDTQYF. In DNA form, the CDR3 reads TGTGCCAGCGGGGAAGGGATAAGAGGAGATACGCAGTATTTT.